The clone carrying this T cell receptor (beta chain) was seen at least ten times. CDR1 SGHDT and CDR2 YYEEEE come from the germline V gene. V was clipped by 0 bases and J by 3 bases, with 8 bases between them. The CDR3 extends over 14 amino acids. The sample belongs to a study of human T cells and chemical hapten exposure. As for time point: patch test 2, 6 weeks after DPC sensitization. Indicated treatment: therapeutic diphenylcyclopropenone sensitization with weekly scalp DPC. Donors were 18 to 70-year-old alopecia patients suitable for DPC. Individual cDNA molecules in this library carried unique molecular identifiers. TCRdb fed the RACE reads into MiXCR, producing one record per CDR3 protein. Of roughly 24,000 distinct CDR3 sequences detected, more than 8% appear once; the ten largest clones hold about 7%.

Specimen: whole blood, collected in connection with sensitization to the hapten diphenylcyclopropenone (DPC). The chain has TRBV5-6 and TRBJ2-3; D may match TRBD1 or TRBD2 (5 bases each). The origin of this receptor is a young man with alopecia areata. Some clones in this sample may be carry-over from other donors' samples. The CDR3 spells CASSLAWGTDTQYF. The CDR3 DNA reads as TGTGCCAGCAGCTTGGCCTGGGGGACAGATACGCAGTATTTT.